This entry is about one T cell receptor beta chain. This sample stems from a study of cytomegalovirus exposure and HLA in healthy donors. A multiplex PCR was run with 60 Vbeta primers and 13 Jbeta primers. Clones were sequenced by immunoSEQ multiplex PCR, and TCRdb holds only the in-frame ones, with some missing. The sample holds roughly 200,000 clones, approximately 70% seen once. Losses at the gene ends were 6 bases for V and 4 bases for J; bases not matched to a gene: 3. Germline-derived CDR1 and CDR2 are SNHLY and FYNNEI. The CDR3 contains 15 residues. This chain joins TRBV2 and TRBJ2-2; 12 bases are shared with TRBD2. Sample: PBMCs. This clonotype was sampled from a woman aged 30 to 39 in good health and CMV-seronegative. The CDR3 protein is CASSRLAGVTGELFF. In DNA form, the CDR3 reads TGTGCCAGCAGCCGACTAGCGGGAGTCACCGGGGAGCTGTTTTTT. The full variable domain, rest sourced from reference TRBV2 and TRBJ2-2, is EPEVTQTPSHQVTQMGQEVILRCVPISNHLYFYWYRQILGQKVEFLVSFYNNEISEKSEIFDDQFSVERPDGSNFTLKIRSTKLEDSAMYFCASSRLAGVTGELFFGEGSRLTVL.